The TCR beta chain described here comes from a study of T-cell memory formation after mild COVID-19. TCRdb ran MiXCR on the 5' RACE reads and lists one entry per CDR3 protein. The data contain 450,000 or so distinct CDR3 sequences, around 25% of them seen just once; the ten biggest clones take up under 15%. The germline gives CDR1 SEHNR, CDR2 FQNEAQ (reference sequence). The V gene end was trimmed by 6 bases and the J gene end by 8 bases; junction bases not matched to a gene: 9. The length of the CDR3 is 14 residues. The gene calls are TRBV7-9 and TRBJ2-1; 8 bases map to TRBD1. Sequenced input: PBMCs or a T cell subset sorted from them (not recorded which). This receptor was obtained from an adult woman who had mild COVID-19 (a few samples of this study predate the infection). Cell type and time point are not known. CDR3 sequence: CASSPTGGLDEQFF. CDR3 in DNA: TGTGCCAGCAGTCCTACAGGGGGTCTCGATGAGCAGTTCTTC.